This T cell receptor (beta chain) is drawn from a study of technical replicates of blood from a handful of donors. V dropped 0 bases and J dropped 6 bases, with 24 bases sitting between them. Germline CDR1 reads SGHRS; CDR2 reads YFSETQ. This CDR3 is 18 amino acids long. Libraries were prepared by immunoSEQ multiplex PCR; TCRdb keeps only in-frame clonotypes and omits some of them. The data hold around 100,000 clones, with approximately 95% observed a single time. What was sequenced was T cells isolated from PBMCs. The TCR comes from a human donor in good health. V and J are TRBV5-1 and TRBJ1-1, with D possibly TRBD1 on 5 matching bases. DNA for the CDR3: TGCGCCAGCAGCTTGGATCCCGCAGGGCTCGGGTCACTCTCTGAAGCTTTCTTT. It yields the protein CASSLDPAGLGSLSEAFF. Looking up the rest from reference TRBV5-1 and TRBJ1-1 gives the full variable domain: KAGVTQTPRYLIKTRGQQVTLSCSPISGHRSVSWYQQTPGQGLQFLFEYFSETQRNKGNFPGRFSGRQFSNSRSEMNVSTLELGDSALYLCASSLDPAGLGSLSEAFFGQGTRLTVV.